This T cell receptor (beta chain) comes out of a study of blood T cell repertoires in COVID-19. The method was immunoSEQ multiplex PCR; TCRdb's version includes in-frame clones alone and lacks a portion of them. Of about 160,000 clones listed, over 75% were seen once; the top ten hold about 6.6%. In terms of age and location, participants ranged from about 18 to 95 years and lived in 24 US areas. Assignment of participants to cohorts was predicated upon participant-reported clinical history. Two consecutive negative NP/OP PCR tests, clearance, or resolved symptoms defined Cohort 3 recovery. This clone was detected a few times. After removal of 1 base from V and 1 base from J, the junction contained 18 bases not matched to a gene. The CDR3 has 20 amino acids. Germline-derived CDR1 and CDR2 are MNHEY and SVGEGT.

The sequencing sample was made of PBMCs or T cells enriched from blood (not recorded which). This TCR was sampled from a woman aged 45 to 65 who had recovered from COVID-19. J is TRBJ1-1 and V is TRBV6-2 or TRBV6-3, with 7 bases aligning to TRBD1. The CDR3 reads CASSYFYTFRPGTENTEAFF. Written as DNA, the CDR3 is TGTGCCAGCAGTTACTTCTACACCTTCCGCCCCGGGACAGAGAACACTGAAGCTTTCTTT.